One and the same sample provided the 25 T cell receptor beta chains below, sequenced in a study of cytomegalovirus exposure and HLA in healthy donors (dated by TCRdb to 2016 to 2017). The library came from the immunoSEQ multiplex PCR assay. The clones in this table, taken by TCRdb from immuneACCESS, are in-frame only. Not every clone is retained; where verified, under half of the shortfall comes from an unresolved V gene, and the cause of the rest is unknown. Recorded for this sample are roughly 130,000 clones; 80% to 90% of them occurred a single time. The top ten clonotypes cover less than 3% of the sample. The specimen was PBMCs. The receptors come from a man between 18 and 29 years old in good health and CMV-seronegative.

The rearrangement links TRBV21-1 to TRBJ1-5; the tabulated D call, TRBD1, remains unverified against the DNA. TRBV21-1 is deemed a pseudogene. This CDR3 spans 19 amino acids. The CDR3 nucleotides are TGTGCCAGCAGCATAAACAGGGTCAGCCCCAGCATCCCCGGTCAGCCCCAGCATTTT. The encoded protein is CASSINRVSPSIPGQPQHF.

The genes are TRBV6-1 and TRBJ2-7, with D tentatively TRBD2 (6 bases). The ends were cut back, 2 bases at V and 3 bases at J, with 11 bases in the middle. This CDR3 spans 14 amino acids. CDR1 is MNHNS and CDR2 is SASEGT in the germline V gene. The CDR3 nucleotides read TGTGCCAGCAGTGAAAGTTTCGGGGGCTACGAGCAGTACTTC. As protein: CASSESFGGYEQYF.

The rearrangement links TRBV11-2 to TRBJ1-4, with D possibly TRBD1 on 5 matching bases. Trimming took off 3 bases at V and 0 bases at J, with 14 bases between the two ends. Germline V gene lookup returns CDR1 SGHAT and CDR2 FQNNGV. This CDR3 has 17 residues. The CDR3 region is CASSLGFGGATNEKLFF. The CDR3 nucleotides are TGTGCCAGCAGCTTGGGTTTTGGGGGGGCAACTAATGAAAAACTGTTTTTT. The full variable domain, completed using reference TRBV11-2 and TRBJ1-4, is EAGVAQSPRYKIIEKRQSVAFWCNPISGHATLYWYQQILGQGPKLLIQFQNNGVVDDSQLPKDRFSAERLKGVDSTLKIQPAKLEDSAVYLCASSLGFGGATNEKLFFGSGTQLSVL.

V and J are TRBV5-1 and TRBJ2-1; D might be TRBD1 (5 bases). The CDR3 runs to 12 residues. V was shortened by 5 bases and J by 4 bases, with 7 bases between the two germline ends. Germline values: CDR1 SGHRS, CDR2 YFSETQ. Here the CDR3 DNA reads TGCGCCAGCAGGGACATTTACAATGAGCAGTTCTTC. Its protein is CASRDIYNEQFF.

This rearrangement joins TRBV4-2 to TRBJ2-1; D not resolved. Trimming took off 1 base at V and 9 bases at J, with 10 bases between the two ends. The CDR3 extends over 13 amino acids. Germline V gives CDR1 LGHNA, CDR2 YNFKEQ. The CDR3 sequence is CASSQVLFSEQFF. CDR3 coding DNA: TGTGCCAGCAGCCAAGTCCTCTTCAGTGAGCAGTTCTTC.

V gene TRBV6-6 combines with J gene TRBJ2-1, with D unresolved. This CDR3 is built from 10 residues. The V and J ends lost 6 bases and 10 bases respectively, with 7 bases between them. From germline, CDR1 is MNHNY and CDR2 SVGAGI (reference sequence). CDR3 loop: CASRSVEQFF. The CDR3 DNA reads as TGTGCCAGCAGGAGTGTAGAGCAGTTCTTC.

This chain joins TRBV7-2 and TRBJ1-4, with 10 bases aligning to TRBD1. The germline V gene has CDR1 SGHTA and CDR2 FQGNSA. J was trimmed by 8 bases and V by 5 bases; bases with no gene match: 8. The CDR3 length is 15 residues. CDR3 residues: CASSPRQGAREKLFF. The CDR3 DNA reads as TGTGCCAGCAGCCCCAGACAGGGGGCAAGAGAAAAACTGTTTTTT.

CDR3 loop: CASTLQAGGTDTQYF. The CDR3 DNA sequence: TGTGCCAGCACCCTCCAGGCGGGAGGGACAGATACGCAGTATTTT. The chain links TRBV28 to TRBJ2-3; 9 bases fit TRBD2. Germline CDR1 and CDR2: MDHEN and SYDVKM. The V and J ends lost 7 bases and 3 bases, in that order; junction bases with no gene match: 8. The CDR3 covers 15 residues. Full variable domain (rest looked up from reference TRBV28 and TRBJ2-3): DVKVTQSSRYLVKRTGEKVFLECVQDMDHENMFWYRQDPGLGLRLIYFSYDVKMKEKGDIPEGYSVSREKKERFSLILESASTNQTSMYLCASTLQAGGTDTQYFGPGTRLTVL.

The chain couples TRBV4-1 to TRBJ2-1, with TRBD2 matching 14 bases. This CDR3 region has 15 residues. Per germline, CDR1 MGHRA and CDR2 YSYEKL. V shed 4 bases, J shed 6 bases, and the junction held 2 bases outside the gene matches. CDR3 loop: CASSLTSGGGNEQFF. CDR3 coding DNA: TGCGCCAGCAGCCTGACTAGCGGGGGGGGCAATGAGCAGTTCTTC.

This clone has just a few counts. This rearrangement joins TRBV11-2 to TRBJ1-1; D gene ambiguous. Trimming removed 2 bases from V and 6 bases from J, with 10 bases in between. The V gene's germline CDR1 is SGHAT and CDR2 FQNNGV. The CDR3 sequence is 13 residues long. The CDR3 DNA follows: TGTGCCAGCAGCTTATTTCGGGAATCTGAAGCTTTCTTT. It encodes CASSLFRESEAFF.

The chain recombines TRBV28 with TRBJ1-4; 8 nucleotides align to TRBD1. Germline V lookup: CDR1 MDHEN, CDR2 SYDVKM. V dropped 5 bases and J dropped 8; count of bases not matched to a gene: 10. The CDR3 spans 15 residues. CDR3 sequence: CASSPRTGSGEKLFF. The CDR3, as DNA: TGTGCCAGCAGTCCCCGGACAGGGTCAGGGGAAAAACTGTTTTTT.

The chain has TRBV28 and TRBJ2-2; a possible D gene is TRBD1 (6 bases). Germline CDR1 and CDR2: MDHEN and SYDVKM. The V end lost 2 bases, the J end lost 3 bases, and 7 bases lay between the germline ends. There are 14 residues in the CDR3. This chain's CDR3 is CASSLGQYTGELFF. In DNA form, the CDR3 reads TGTGCCAGCAGTTTAGGACAGTACACCGGGGAGCTGTTTTTT.

This clone is categorized as medium-sized. The rearrangement uses TRBV6-1 and TRBJ1-5; D ambiguous. In germline, CDR1 is MNHNS, CDR2 SASEGT. Trimming removed 0 bases from V and 4 bases from J, with 4 bases in between. This CDR3 has 13 residues. The DNA for the CDR3 is TGTGCCAGCAGTGAAGCGGAGAATCAGCCCCAGCATTTT. Translation gives CASSEAENQPQHF.

The chain recombines TRBV28 with TRBJ2-1; 10 bases align to TRBD2. CDR3 length equals 16 residues. V was pared by 2 bases and J by 7 bases, with 8 bases of the junction left unmatched. Germline V gene sequence: CDR1 MDHEN, CDR2 SYDVKM. CDR3 in amino acids: CASSLVWASGSNEQFF. The CDR3 nucleotides are TGTGCCAGCAGTTTAGTTTGGGCTAGCGGGAGTAATGAGCAGTTCTTC.

The chain recombines TRBV19 with TRBJ2-1, with 7 positions matching TRBD2. The CDR3 contains 14 residues. J gave up 10 bases and V 3 bases, and 9 bases lay outside the gene matches. Germline V gene sequence: CDR1 LNHDA, CDR2 SQIVND (reference sequence). The DNA of the CDR3 is TGTGCCAGTAGTATGGGGCTAGCGGAGGTCGAGCAGTTCTTC. Its translation is CASSMGLAEVEQFF.

The CDR3, as DNA: TGCGCCAGCAGCCAAGGTCCGGGTAGCACAGATACGCAGTATTTT. Protein sequence: CASSQGPGSTDTQYF. The V and J genes are TRBV4-3 and TRBJ2-3; D is unclear. V was pared by 1 base and J by 0 bases, with 8 bases between. The germline V gene has CDR1 LGHNA and CDR2 YSLEER. The CDR3 length is 15 residues.

V usage is TRBV6-4 and J usage is TRBJ2-1; 11 bases match TRBD2. Germline values: CDR1 MRHNA, CDR2 SNTAGT. The ends lost 10 bases at V and 4 bases at J; junction bases unmatched: 18. CDR3 length: 18 amino acids. This CDR3 reads CANQPGLADEEPYNEQFF. CDR3 coding DNA: TGTGCCAATCAACCGGGACTAGCGGACGAGGAACCATACAATGAGCAGTTCTTC.

V gene TRBV6-5 combines with J gene TRBJ2-3, with TRBD2 identical over 8 bases. Germline lookup yields CDR1 MNHEY and CDR2 SVGAGI. CDR3 size: 15 residues. The V and J ends lost 5 bases and 4 bases, in that order; junction bases with no gene match: 8. In nucleotides, the CDR3 is TGTGCCAGCAGTGCCCGGGGGGGCGGATCAGATACGCAGTATTTT. Residues: CASSARGGGSDTQYF.

The chain joins TRBV30 to TRBJ2-3, with TRBD2 as a possible D gene (5 bases). Trimming removed 0 bases from V and 2 bases from J, with 9 bases in between. CDR3 length equals 14 residues. The germline CDR1 and CDR2 sequences are GTSNPN and SVGIG (reference sequence). DNA of the CDR3: TGTGCCTGGAGTGTGGGAGTCCACACAGATACGCAGTATTTT. This codes for CAWSVGVHTDTQYF. Variable domain in full (rest from reference TRBV30 and TRBJ2-3): SQTIHQWPATLVQPVGSPLSLECTVEGTSNPNLYWYRQAAGRGLQLLFYSVGIGQISSEVPQNLSASRPQDRQFILSSKKLLLSDSGFYLCAWSVGVHTDTQYFGPGTRLTVL.

The V gene is TRBV6-4, the J gene TRBJ2-1, with 10 nucleotides matching TRBD2. The CDR3 has 15 residues. V dropped 4 bases and J dropped 4; count of bases not matched to a gene: 4. Germline CDR1 MRHNA, CDR2 SNTAGT. The CDR3 nucleotides are TGTGCCAGCAGTGGATCTAGCGGGGGATACAATGAGCAGTTCTTC. Translated: CASSGSSGGYNEQFF.

The rearrangement uses TRBV6-1 and TRBJ2-7; D might be TRBD2 (6 bases). With 8 bases removed from V and 3 bases from J, the gap between germline ends came to 14 bases. The CDR3 covers 13 residues. From germline, CDR1 is MNHNS and CDR2 SASEGT. DNA for the CDR3: TGTGCCAGCTGCGACGGGACTCTCTACGAGCAGTACTTC. Translation: CASCDGTLYEQYF.

To note about this clone: In the same sample, other DNA sequences code for this CDR3. The V call is TRBV5-1, the J call TRBJ1-1; D unresolved. Germline-derived CDR1 and CDR2 are SGHRS and YFSETQ. V was cut by 0 bases and J by 2 bases, with 5 bases left in between. The CDR3 extends over 13 amino acids. DNA of the CDR3: TGCGCCAGCAGCTTGGGGAGAAACACTGAAGCTTTCTTT. Its protein product is CASSLGRNTEAFF.

This sequence joins TRBV7-9 and TRBJ2-7, with TRBD2 as a possible D gene (5 bases). There are 14 residues in the CDR3. Between the trimmed V and J ends, which lost 1 base and 7 bases, there was a span of 14 bases. Germline values: CDR1 SEHNR, CDR2 FQNEAQ (reference sequence). CDR3 sequence reads: CASSLGQRVGEQYF. The CDR3 DNA sequence: TGTGCCAGCAGCTTAGGCCAGAGGGTGGGTGAGCAGTACTTC.

The rearrangement links TRBV2 to TRBJ2-7, with D perhaps TRBD1 (5 bases). The ends were cut back, 5 bases at V and 3 bases at J, with 11 bases in the middle. Germline V lookup: CDR1 SNHLY, CDR2 FYNNEI. The CDR3 is 13 residues long. This chain's CDR3 is CASSTRQYYEQYF. CDR3 coding DNA: TGTGCCAGCAGTACCCGACAGTACTACGAGCAGTACTTC.

This rearrangement joins TRBV7-9 to TRBJ2-7; 11 bases line up with TRBD2. With V trimmed by 5 bases and J by 5 bases, 11 bases remained unmatched. Germline CDR1 and CDR2: SEHNR and FQNEAQ (reference sequence). This CDR3 is 16 amino acids long. The CDR3 loop is CASSPIAGGPDDEQYF. The DNA of the CDR3 is TGTGCCAGCAGCCCCATAGCGGGAGGGCCCGACGACGAGCAGTACTTC.